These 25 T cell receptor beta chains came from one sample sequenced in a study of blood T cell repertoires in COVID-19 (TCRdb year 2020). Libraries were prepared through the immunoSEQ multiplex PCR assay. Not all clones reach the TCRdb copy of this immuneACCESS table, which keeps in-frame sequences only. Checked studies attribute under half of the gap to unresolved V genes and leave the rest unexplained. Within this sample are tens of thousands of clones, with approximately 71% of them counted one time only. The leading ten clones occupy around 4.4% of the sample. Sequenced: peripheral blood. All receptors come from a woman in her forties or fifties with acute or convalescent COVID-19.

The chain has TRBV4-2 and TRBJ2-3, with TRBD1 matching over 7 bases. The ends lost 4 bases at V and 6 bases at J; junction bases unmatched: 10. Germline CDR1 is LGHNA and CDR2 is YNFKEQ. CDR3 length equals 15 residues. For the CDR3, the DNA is TGTGCCAGCAGCCTAACGACAGGGACAACGGATACGCAGTATTTT. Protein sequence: CASSLTTGTTDTQYF.

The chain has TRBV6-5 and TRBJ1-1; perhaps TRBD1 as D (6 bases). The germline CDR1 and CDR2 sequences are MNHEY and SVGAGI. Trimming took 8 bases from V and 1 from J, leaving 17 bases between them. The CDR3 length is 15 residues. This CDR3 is CASLPPGHKNTEAFF. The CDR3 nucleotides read TGTGCCAGCCTTCCTCCGGGACATAAGAACACTGAAGCTTTCTTT.

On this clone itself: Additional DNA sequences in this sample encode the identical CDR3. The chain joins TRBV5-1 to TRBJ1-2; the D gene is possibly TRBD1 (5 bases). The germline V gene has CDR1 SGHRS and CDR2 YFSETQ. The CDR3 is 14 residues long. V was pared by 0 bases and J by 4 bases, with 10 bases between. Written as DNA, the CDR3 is TGCGCCAGCAGCTTGGGGCAGGGAGGCTATGGCTACACCTTC. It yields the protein CASSLGQGGYGYTF. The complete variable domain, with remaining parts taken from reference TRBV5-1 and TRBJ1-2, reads KAGVTQTPRYLIKTRGQQVTLSCSPISGHRSVSWYQQTPGQGLQFLFEYFSETQRNKGNFPGRFSGRQFSNSRSEMNVSTLELGDSALYLCASSLGQGGYGYTFGSGTRLTVV.

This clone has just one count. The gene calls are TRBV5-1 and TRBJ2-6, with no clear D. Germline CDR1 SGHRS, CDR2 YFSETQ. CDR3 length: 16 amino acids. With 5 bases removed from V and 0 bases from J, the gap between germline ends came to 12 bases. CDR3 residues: CASSPSPGSGANVLTF. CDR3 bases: TGCGCCAGCAGTCCCTCTCCCGGCTCTGGGGCCAACGTCCTGACTTTC.

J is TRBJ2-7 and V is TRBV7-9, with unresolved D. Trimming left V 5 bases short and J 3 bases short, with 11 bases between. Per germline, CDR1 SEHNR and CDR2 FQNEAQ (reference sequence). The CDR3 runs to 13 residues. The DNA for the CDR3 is TGTGCCAGCAGCCGTGACACCAGCTACGAGCAGTACTTC. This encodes CASSRDTSYEQYF.

The DNA of the CDR3 is TGTGCCAGCAGTTACAATTTGGCATCACCCCTCCACTTT. The encoded protein is CASSYNLASPLHF. The J gene is TRBJ1-6, the V gene TRBV6-5, with unresolved D. V shed 2 bases and J shed 10 bases, with 9 bases lying between them. Germline values: CDR1 MNHEY, CDR2 SVGAGI. The CDR3 runs to 13 residues.

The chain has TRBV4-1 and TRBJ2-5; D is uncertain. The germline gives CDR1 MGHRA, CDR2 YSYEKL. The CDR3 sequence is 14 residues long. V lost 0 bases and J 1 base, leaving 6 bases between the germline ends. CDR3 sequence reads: CASSQDPSQETQYF. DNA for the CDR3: TGCGCCAGCAGCCAAGATCCTTCCCAAGAGACCCAGTACTTC.

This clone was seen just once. The CDR3 protein is CASNSGSRQETQYF. The CDR3, as DNA: TGTGCCAGTAATTCAGGGTCCCGGCAAGAGACCCAGTACTTC. The chain is built from TRBV19 and TRBJ2-5; tentative D call: TRBD1 (5 bases). The length of the CDR3 is 14 residues. Trimming took off 7 bases at V and 2 bases at J, with 14 bases between the two ends. CDR1 LNHDA and CDR2 SQIVND come from the germline V gene (reference sequence).

The CDR3 loop is CASSSPPAGIMQETQYF. In DNA, the CDR3 is TGTGCCAGCAGCTCCCCTCCCGCCGGGATAATGCAAGAGACCCAGTACTTC. The rearrangement joins TRBV7-6 to TRBJ2-5; the D gene is possibly TRBD2 (5 bases). The CDR3 contains 17 residues. With 4 bases removed from V and 2 bases from J, the gap between germline ends came to 20 bases. Germline lookup yields CDR1 SGHVS and CDR2 FNYEAQ.

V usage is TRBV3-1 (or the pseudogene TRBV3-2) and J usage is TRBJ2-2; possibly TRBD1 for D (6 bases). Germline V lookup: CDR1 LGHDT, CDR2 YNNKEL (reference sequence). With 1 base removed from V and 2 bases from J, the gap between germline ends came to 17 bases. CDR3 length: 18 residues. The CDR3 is CASSQGPGVAHNTGELFF. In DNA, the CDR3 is TGTGCCAGCAGCCAAGGTCCAGGGGTCGCCCATAACACCGGGGAGCTGTTTTTT.

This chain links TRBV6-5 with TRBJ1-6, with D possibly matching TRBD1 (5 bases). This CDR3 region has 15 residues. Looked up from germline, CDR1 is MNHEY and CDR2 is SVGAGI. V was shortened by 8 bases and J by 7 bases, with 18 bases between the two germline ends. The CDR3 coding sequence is TGTGCCAGCGAGGGCGGGGCAGGGTCAAATTCACCCCTCCACTTT. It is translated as CASEGGAGSNSPLHF.

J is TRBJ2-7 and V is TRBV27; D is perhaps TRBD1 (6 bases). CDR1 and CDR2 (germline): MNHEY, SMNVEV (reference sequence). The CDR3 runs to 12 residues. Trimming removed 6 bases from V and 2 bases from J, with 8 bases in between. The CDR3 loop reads CASRTGPYEQYF. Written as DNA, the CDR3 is TGTGCCAGCAGGACAGGCCCCTACGAGCAGTACTTC.

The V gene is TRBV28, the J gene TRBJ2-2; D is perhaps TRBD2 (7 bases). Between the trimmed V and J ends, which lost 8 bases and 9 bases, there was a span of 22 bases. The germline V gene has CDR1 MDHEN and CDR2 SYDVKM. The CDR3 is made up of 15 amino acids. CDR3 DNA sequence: TGTGCCAGCCGTCCGGGACACTCGGGGGGCCGGGAGCTGTTTTTT. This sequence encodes CASRPGHSGGRELFF. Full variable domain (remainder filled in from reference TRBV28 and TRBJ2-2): DVKVTQSSRYLVKRTGEKVFLECVQDMDHENMFWYRQDPGLGLRLIYFSYDVKMKEKGDIPEGYSVSREKKERFSLILESASTNQTSMYLCASRPGHSGGRELFFGEGSRLTVL.

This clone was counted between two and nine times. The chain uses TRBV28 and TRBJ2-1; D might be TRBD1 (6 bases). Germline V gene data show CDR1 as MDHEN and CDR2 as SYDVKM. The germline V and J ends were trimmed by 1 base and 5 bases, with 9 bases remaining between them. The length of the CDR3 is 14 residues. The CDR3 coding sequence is TGTGCCAGCAGTTTATTAGGGGGACACAATGAGCAGTTCTTC. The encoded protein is CASSLLGGHNEQFF. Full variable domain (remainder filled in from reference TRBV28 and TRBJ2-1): DVKVTQSSRYLVKRTGEKVFLECVQDMDHENMFWYRQDPGLGLRLIYFSYDVKMKEKGDIPEGYSVSREKKERFSLILESASTNQTSMYLCASSLLGGHNEQFFGPGTRLTVL.

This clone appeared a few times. Here the CDR3 DNA reads TGTGCCAGCAGCGGACAGACAGGGGGGATGAACACTGAAGCTTTCTTT. Translated: CASSGQTGGMNTEAFF. V gene TRBV9 combines with J gene TRBJ1-1; 9 bases line up with TRBD1. Germline CDR1 SGDLS, CDR2 YYNGEE. The CDR3 length is 16 residues. The ends lost 3 bases at V and 0 bases at J; junction bases unmatched: 6.

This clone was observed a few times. CDR3 region: CASSQSGTAAGYTF. The CDR3 region has the DNA TGTGCCAGCAGCCAATCAGGGACAGCGGCTGGCTACACCTTC. The rearrangement joins TRBV16 to TRBJ1-2, with 7 bases aligning to TRBD1. Looked up from germline, CDR1 is KGHSY and CDR2 is FQNENV. The CDR3 totals 14 residues. The ends lost 0 bases at V and 7 bases at J; junction bases unmatched: 5.

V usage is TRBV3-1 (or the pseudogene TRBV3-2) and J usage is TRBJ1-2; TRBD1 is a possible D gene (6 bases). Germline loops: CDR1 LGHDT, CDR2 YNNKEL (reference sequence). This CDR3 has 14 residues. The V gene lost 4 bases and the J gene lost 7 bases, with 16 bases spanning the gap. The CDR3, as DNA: TGTGCCAGCAGCCCAGACGGGGGGCGGAGTGGCTACACCTTC. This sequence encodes CASSPDGGRSGYTF.

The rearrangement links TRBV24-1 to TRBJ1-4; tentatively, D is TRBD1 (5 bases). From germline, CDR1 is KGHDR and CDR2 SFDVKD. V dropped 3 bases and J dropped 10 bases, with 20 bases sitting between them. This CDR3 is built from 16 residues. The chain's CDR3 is CATSDDAGGPSGKLFF. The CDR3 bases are TGTGCCACCAGTGATGACGCCGGGGGACCGTCCGGAAAACTGTTTTTT.

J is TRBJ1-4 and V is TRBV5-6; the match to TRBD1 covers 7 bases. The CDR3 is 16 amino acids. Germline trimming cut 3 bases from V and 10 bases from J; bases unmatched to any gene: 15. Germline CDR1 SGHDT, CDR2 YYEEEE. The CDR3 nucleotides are TGTGCCAGCAGCTCCCAAATAGGGGGCCAACGGGGAAAACTGTTTTTT. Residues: CASSSQIGGQRGKLFF.

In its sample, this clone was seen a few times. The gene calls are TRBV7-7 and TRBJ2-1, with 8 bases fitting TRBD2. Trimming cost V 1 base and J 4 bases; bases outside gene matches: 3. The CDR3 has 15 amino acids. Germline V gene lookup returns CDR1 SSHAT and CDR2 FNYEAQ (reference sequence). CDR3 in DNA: TGTGCCAGCAGCTTAGGCGGCGGGGGGTACAATGAGCAGTTCTTC. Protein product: CASSLGGGGYNEQFF.

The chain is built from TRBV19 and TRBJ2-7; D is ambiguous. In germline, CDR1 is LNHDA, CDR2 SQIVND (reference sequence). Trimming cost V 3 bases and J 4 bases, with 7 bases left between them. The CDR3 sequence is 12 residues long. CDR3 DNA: TGTGCCAGTAGTATCTCCGGTTACGAGCAGTACTTC. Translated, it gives CASSISGYEQYF.

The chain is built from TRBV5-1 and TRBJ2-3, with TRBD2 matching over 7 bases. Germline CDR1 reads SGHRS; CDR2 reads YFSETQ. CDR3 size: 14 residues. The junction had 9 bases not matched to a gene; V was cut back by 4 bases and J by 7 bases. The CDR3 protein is CASSEGSSGNTQYF. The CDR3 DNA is TGCGCCAGCAGCGAGGGATCGAGCGGGAATACGCAGTATTTT.

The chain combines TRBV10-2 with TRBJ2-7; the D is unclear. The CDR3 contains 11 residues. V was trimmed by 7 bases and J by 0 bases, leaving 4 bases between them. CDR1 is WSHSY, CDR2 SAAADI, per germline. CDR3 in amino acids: CASTPSYEQYF. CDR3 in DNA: TGCGCCAGCACTCCCTCCTACGAGCAGTACTTC.

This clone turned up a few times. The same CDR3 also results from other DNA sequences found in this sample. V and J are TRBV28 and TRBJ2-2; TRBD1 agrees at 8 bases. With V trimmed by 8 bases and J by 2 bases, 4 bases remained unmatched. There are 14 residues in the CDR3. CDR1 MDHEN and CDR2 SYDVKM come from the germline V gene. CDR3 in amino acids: CASDGQGNTGELFF. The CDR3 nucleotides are TGTGCCAGCGATGGACAGGGAAACACCGGGGAGCTGTTTTTT.

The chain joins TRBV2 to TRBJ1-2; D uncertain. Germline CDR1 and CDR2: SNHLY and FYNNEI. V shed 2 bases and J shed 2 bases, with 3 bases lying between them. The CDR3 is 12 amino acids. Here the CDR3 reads CASSEQNYGYTF. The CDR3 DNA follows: TGTGCCAGCAGTGAACAGAACTATGGCTACACCTTC.